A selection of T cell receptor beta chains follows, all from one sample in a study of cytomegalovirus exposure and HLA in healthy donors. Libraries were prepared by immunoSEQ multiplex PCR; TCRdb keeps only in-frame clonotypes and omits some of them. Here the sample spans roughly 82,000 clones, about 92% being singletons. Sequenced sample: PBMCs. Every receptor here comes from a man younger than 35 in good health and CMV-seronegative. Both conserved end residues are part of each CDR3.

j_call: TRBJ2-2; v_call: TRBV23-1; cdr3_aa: CASSQPDHTGDLNTGELFF
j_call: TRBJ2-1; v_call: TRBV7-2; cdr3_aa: CASSVSGRRDEQFF
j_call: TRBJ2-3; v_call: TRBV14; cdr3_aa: CASSQNPVASSSTDTQYF
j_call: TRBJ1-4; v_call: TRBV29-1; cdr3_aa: CSAGQKLNEKLFF
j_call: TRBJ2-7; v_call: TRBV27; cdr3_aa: CASSRDGSSYEQYF
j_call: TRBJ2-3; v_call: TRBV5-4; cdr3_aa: CASSGGGRLLAGSADTQYF
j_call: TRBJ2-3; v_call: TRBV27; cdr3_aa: CASSLRPPGGSSTDTQYF
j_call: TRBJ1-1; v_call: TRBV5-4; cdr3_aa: CASSPQAGTEAFF
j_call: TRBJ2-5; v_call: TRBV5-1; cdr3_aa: CASSFPLERSSGGRETQYF
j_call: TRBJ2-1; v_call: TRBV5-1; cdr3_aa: CASSPGDRGKDNEQFF
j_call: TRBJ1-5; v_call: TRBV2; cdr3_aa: CASRQESPGQPQHF
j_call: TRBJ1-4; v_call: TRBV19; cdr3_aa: CARRDIRGNEKLFF
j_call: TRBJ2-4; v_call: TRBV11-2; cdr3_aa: CASSTGTPIQYF
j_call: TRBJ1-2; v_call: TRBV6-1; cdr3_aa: CASSEIPGLTWDGYTF
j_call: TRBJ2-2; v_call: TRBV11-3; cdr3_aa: CASSFRTGELFF
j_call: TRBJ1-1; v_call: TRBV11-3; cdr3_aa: CASSLQAGANTEAFF
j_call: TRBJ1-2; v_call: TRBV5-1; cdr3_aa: CASSLAGGRWTGKANGYTF
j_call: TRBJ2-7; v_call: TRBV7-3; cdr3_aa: CASSLYAEVEQYF
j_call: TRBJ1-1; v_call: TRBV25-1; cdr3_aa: CASSEFGGFVEAFF
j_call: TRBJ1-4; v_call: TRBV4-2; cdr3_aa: CASSQRVTGENEKLFF
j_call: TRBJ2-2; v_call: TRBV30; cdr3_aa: CAWSSAPAGELFF
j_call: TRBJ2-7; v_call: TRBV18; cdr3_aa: CASSNRGSYEQYF
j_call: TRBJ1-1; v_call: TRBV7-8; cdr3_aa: CASSLVQVGTEAFF
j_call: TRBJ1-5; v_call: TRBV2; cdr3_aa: CASKGLKGQGMDQPQHF
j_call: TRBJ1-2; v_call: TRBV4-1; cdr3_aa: CASSQDTGYTF
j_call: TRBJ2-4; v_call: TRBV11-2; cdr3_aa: CASSLEDRVIQYF
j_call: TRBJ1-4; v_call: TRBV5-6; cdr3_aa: CASSLLGGTSNEKLFF
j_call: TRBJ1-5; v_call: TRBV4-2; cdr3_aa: CASSPGQGDNQPQHF
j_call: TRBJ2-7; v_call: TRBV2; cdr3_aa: CASSEGVGAPFEQYF